Listed here are 8 T cell receptor beta chains from one sample, sequenced in a study of CD8 T cells in ankylosing spondylitis. TCRdb re-called the 5' RACE reads through MiXCR, storing one row per CDR3 protein. The sample has 250,000 to 350,000 distinct CDR3 sequences, roughly 20% seen once. The source material was blood, either unsorted or a sorted T cell fraction (not recorded which). The source is a male donor with ankylosing spondylitis or in good health (not recorded which).

This chain joins TRBV29-1 and TRBJ1-1; D may be TRBD1 (6 bases). Germline V gives CDR1 SQVTM, CDR2 ANQGSEA. Trimming removed 2 bases from V and 3 bases from J, with 13 bases in between. The CDR3 is made up of 14 amino acids. CDR3 residues: CSVESQGMYTEAFF. The CDR3 DNA is TGCAGCGTTGAAAGCCAGGGGATGTACACTGAAGCTTTCTTT. Full variable domain (remainder filled in from reference TRBV29-1 and TRBJ1-1): SAVISQKPSRDICQRGTSLTIQCQVDSQVTMMFWYRQQPGQSLTLIATANQGSEATYESGFVIDKFPISRPNLTFSTLTVSNMSPEDSSIYLCSVESQGMYTEAFFGQGTRLTVV.

This clonotype was counted between two and nine times. In nucleotides, the CDR3 is TGTGCCAGCAGCGTGCTAGGCCAACCCTCCTACAATGAGCAGTTCTTC. This encodes CASSVLGQPSYNEQFF. The chain is built from TRBV5-5 and TRBJ2-1; D ambiguous. V gave up 4 bases and J gave up 0 bases, with 14 bases separating them. CDR3 length: 16 residues. Per the germline V gene, CDR1 is SGHKS and CDR2 is YYEKEE (reference sequence).

The chain carries TRBV5-6 and TRBJ1-1; the match to TRBD1 covers 9 bases. V was pared by 4 bases and J by 4 bases, with 5 bases of the junction left unmatched. The germline V gene encodes CDR1 SGHDT and CDR2 YYEEEE. CDR3 size: 14 residues. The CDR3 here is CASSPGQGFTEAFF. The CDR3 coding sequence is TGTGCCAGCAGCCCCGGACAGGGGTTCACTGAAGCTTTCTTT.

This chain links TRBV20-1 with TRBJ2-7, with D possibly matching TRBD1 (6 bases). Looked up from germline, CDR1 is DFQATT and CDR2 is SNEGSKA (reference sequence). The CDR3 contains 14 residues. Trimming pared 3 bases from V and 4 bases from J, leaving 16 bases between. CDR3 DNA sequence: TGCAGTGCTAGTAGGCCGGGACAAGGTTACGAGCAGTACGTC. Translating gives CSASRPGQGYEQYV.

In its sample, this clonotype is medium-sized. This chain links TRBV14 with TRBJ2-3, with a tentative D call TRBD2 (6 bases). The V end was cut by 1 base, the J end by 2 bases, with 10 bases between. CDR3 length equals 15 residues. Germline V CDR1 and CDR2: SGHDN, FVKESK. DNA for the CDR3: TGTGCCAGCAGCCAAGTTGGAGGGCCCACAGATACGCAGTATTTT. As protein: CASSQVGGPTDTQYF.

The rearrangement links TRBV10-2 to TRBJ2-2, with a possible D match to TRBD2 (5 bases). The CDR3 totals 15 residues. CDR1 is WSHSY, CDR2 SAAADI, per germline. Trimming shortened V by 7 bases and J by 6 bases, and 18 bases separated the two germline ends. CDR3 residues: CASKTGELLPGELFF. DNA for the CDR3: TGCGCCAGCAAAACCGGGGAGCTCCTTCCCGGGGAGCTGTTTTTT.

The chain employs TRBV20-1 and TRBJ1-5; 8 nucleotides agree with TRBD1. V lost 0 bases, J lost 2 bases, and 9 bases stayed unmatched. Per germline, CDR1 DFQATT and CDR2 SNEGSKA (reference sequence). This CDR3 contains 17 residues. The CDR3 is CSARDPPTGDGNQPQHF. CDR3 in DNA: TGCAGTGCTAGAGATCCCCCGACAGGGGATGGCAATCAGCCCCAGCATTTT.

The chain links TRBV28 to TRBJ2-3; D remains ambiguous. There are 16 residues in the CDR3. Trimming took off 4 bases at V and 5 bases at J, with 19 bases between the two ends. CDR1 and CDR2 (germline): MDHEN, SYDVKM. The CDR3 spells CASSSFGSNAVDTQYF. DNA of the CDR3: TGTGCCAGCAGTTCCTTTGGCTCGAACGCGGTAGATACGCAGTATTTT.